This T cell receptor (beta chain) was observed in a study of blood T cells in healthy people across ages. For the second PCR, which ran for 7 to 11 cycles, a sample-barcoded 5' primer and a J-beta primer mix were used. In TCRdb, the 5' RACE reads were re-called with MiXCR into one record per CDR3 protein. Of 780,000 or so distinct CDR3 sequences listed, roughly 56% were seen once; the top ten hold about 26%. The sequence came from a man aged 35 to 55 in good health. Sequencing was performed on blood.

CDR3 sequence (DNA): TGTGCCAGCAGCTTAGCCTGGCTAGCGGGAGTTGGAGAGACCCAGTACTTC. This sequence encodes CASSLAWLAGVGETQYF. The chain employs TRBV7-6 and TRBJ2-5; TRBD2 aligns across 10 bases. The junction had 8 bases not matched to a gene; V was cut back by 0 bases and J by 4 bases. Germline V gene lookup returns CDR1 SGHVS and CDR2 FNYEAQ. This CDR3 comprises 17 residues.